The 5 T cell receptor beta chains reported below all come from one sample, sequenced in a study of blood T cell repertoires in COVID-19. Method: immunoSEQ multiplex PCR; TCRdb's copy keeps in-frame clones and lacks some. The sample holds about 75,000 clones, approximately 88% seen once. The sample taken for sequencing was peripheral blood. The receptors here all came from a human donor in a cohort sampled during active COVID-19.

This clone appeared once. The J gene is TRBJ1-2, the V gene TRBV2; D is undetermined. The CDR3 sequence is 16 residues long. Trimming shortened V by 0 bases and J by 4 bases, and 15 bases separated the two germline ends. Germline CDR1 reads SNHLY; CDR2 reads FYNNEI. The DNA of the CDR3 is TGTGCCAGCAGTGAAGCTGGGGTTGCAGGACTCTATGGCTACACCTTC. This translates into CASSEAGVAGLYGYTF.

CDR3 amino acids: CASSRDISNEKLFF. The CDR3 DNA reads TGTGCCAGCAGCCGGGACATCTCCAATGAAAAACTGTTTTTT. This rearrangement joins TRBV3-1 (or the pseudogene TRBV3-2) to TRBJ1-4, with TRBD1 as a possible D gene (6 bases). CDR3 length: 14 residues. The V and J ends lost 4 bases and 5 bases respectively, with 11 bases between them. The germline CDR1 and CDR2 sequences are LGHDT and YNNKEL (reference sequence).

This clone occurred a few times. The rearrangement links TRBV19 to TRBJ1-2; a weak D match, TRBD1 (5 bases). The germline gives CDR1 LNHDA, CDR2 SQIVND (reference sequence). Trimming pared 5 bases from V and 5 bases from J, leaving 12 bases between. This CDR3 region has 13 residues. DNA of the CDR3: TGTGCCAGTAGTCCCGAAGACAGATATGGCTACACCTTC. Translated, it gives CASSPEDRYGYTF.

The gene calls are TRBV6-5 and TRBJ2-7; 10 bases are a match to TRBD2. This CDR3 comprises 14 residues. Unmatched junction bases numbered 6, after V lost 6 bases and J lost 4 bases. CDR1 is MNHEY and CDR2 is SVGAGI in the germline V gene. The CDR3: CASSGLAAGYEQYF. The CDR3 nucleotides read TGTGCCAGCAGCGGACTAGCGGCAGGTTACGAGCAGTACTTC.

The CDR3 nucleotides are TGTGCCAGCAGCATAACCACAGGGCGTCTAAGCGAGCAGTACTTC. It yields the protein CASSITTGRLSEQYF. The V and J genes are TRBV21-1 and TRBJ2-7; no check of the table's D call, TRBD1, against the DNA was made. TRBV21-1 is described as a pseudogene. CDR3 length: 15 amino acids.